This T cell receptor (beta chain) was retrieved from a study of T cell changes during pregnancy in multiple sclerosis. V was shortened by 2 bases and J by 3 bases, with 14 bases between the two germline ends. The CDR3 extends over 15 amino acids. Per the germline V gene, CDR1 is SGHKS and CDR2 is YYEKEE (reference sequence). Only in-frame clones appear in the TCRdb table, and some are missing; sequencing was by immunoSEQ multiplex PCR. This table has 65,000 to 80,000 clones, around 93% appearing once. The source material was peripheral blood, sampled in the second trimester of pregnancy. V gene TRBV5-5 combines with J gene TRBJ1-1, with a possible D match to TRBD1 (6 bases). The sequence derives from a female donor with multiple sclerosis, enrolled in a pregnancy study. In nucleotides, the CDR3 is TGTGCCAGCAGCTTACAGGGACGTTGGGACACTGAAGCTTTCTTT. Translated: CASSLQGRWDTEAFF.